The 2 T cell receptor beta chains below were found in one sample sequenced in a study of Tregs in tolerant kidney transplant recipients (dated by TCRdb to between 2018 and 2020). Library preparation was by the immunoSEQ multiplex PCR assay. TCRdb limited this immuneACCESS table to in-frame rearrangements with V and J called. A share of clones is missing; checked studies link under half to unresolved V genes, and the rest is unexplained. For this sample there are tens of thousands of clones; 80% to 95% appear just once. Of the sample, around 1.6% is held by the ten largest clones. Transplants used related donors with nonmyeloablative bone marrow transplantation; mixed chimerism was transient in the human trials. This material consisted of CD4+ T cells from blood (PBMCs), taken 12 months after the transplant. These receptors were taken from a human patient who received a combined kidney and bone marrow transplant. Following transplantation, T cells from the graft donor may be among those present.

With regard to this clone: The junction differs from germline at one of its ends, possibly a read error. The same CDR3 arises from other DNA sequences in this sample as well. The V call is TRBV25-1, the J call TRBJ1-6, with TRBD1 identical over 9 bases. CDR3 length equals 17 residues. Germline loops: CDR1 MGHDK, CDR2 SYGVNS. CDR3 bases: TGTGCCAGCAGTGAATACGGGACAGGGTCTTATAATTCCCCCCTCCACTTT. Its protein product is CASSEYGTGSYNSPLHF.

The chain links TRBV28 to TRBJ2-1; 7 bases are shared with TRBD1. J lost 8 bases, V lost 6 bases, and 10 bases had no gene match. CDR1 and CDR2 (germline): MDHEN, SYDVKM. This CDR3 has 14 amino acids. CDR3 sequence (DNA): TGTGCCAGCAGGGTCCCCGGGACAGTTGATGAGCAGTTCTTC. Its translation: CASRVPGTVDEQFF.